This TCR beta chain derives from a study of OX40 agonist ivuxolimab in advanced cancers. Germline V gene lookup returns CDR1 SGDLS and CDR2 YYNGEE. The CDR3 totals 14 residues. V gave up 1 base and J gave up 5 bases, with 12 bases separating them. With regard to this clone: The antigen is undetermined.

Libraries were prepared by immunoSEQ multiplex PCR; TCRdb keeps only in-frame clonotypes and omits some of them. The sample lists tens of thousands of clones; 92% were seen once. Notes on the study in general: Fewer expanded clones were found on average in CD4+ than in CD8+ T cells.

At baseline, cycle 4 day 1, and cycle 7 day 1, blood was sampled. The sample consisted of CD4+ or CD8+ T cells sorted from blood, taken in a trial of the OX40 agonist ivuxolimab. This TCR derives from an adult with an advanced solid tumor such as melanoma, head and neck, liver or kidney cancer. The chain employs TRBV9 and TRBJ2-5, with D perhaps TRBD1 or TRBD2 (6 bases each). The CDR3: CASSVSGADETQYF. The CDR3 DNA is TGTGCCAGCAGCGTATCGGGGGCTGACGAGACCCAGTACTTC.